This T cell receptor beta chain was recorded in a study of cytomegalovirus exposure and HLA in healthy donors (dated by TCRdb to 2017 to 2019). Context from the whole study: An earlier analysis of fewer than 750 of the donors reported 250 to 300 Gb of sequence data and 90 million to 120 million unique TCR beta sequences obtained from about 170 million T cells. An early release that covered roughly 600 HLA-typed donors contained about 300 gigabases of sequencing data and around 85 million unique TCR sequences. Because of strong linkage in the cohort, roughly 5 DR-DQ haplotypes were treated as single units for association and clustering. Along with the 666-subject first cohort, a separate validation cohort of over a hundred different subjects was used. To decide whether each TCR beta V gene segment behaved as functional or pseudogenic, an earlier analysis of fewer than 750 of the donors relied on high-throughput TCR beta sequencing. A later genetic analysis used genome-wide SNP genotypes for about three fifths of the 666 donors, treating that subset as a discovery cohort. The T cell repertoires of 666 subjects were profiled by immunosequencing and related to cytomegalovirus serostatus. Typing coverage varied by locus: about 620-630 donors for A, B, C, DRB1 and DQB1; around 560 for DQA1; approximately 570 for DPA1; 450 to 480 for DPB1. The aim of the study was to test whether cataloging public T cell receptors could identify signatures of past pathogen exposure. Among the roughly 380 genotyped donors, around 79% belonged to the genetic ancestry cluster associated with self-reported Caucasian donors. Every discovery cohort repertoire had been produced on one sequencing platform. A later analysis re-examined previously published TCR beta repertoires from 500 to 700 donors and added high-resolution HLA genotyping to investigate patterns of TCR occurrence. Among roughly 400 genotyped donors of the cohort, an average of roughly 230,000 unique TCR beta nucleotide sequences was sequenced per donor, of which 15% to 20% were non-productive. High-throughput TCR immunosequencing, statistical association of individual TCRs with disease status, and machine learning were combined to predict cytomegalovirus infection status. The later analysis used no new phenotypic data to find candidate immune exposures, relying instead on TCR beta sequences and their occurrence across donors. Both class I and class II loci were covered by HLA typing, at four-digit resolution. Alongside the repertoire data, information on donor age, sex, ethnicity and CMV serostatus was compiled.

The paper as a whole reports these results and caveats: The study gave a list of about 170 TCR beta chains associated with cytomegalovirus. Correlated functional status among segregating V segments might be attributable to linkage disequilibrium, but an unknown experimental factor could not be ruled out. In vitro tests confirmed that a few of the cytomegalovirus-associated TCR beta chains recognize cytomegalovirus antigens. The classifier was reported to diagnose cytomegalovirus status with high specificity and sensitivity in both the original cohort and the validation cohort. At a false discovery rate of 0.05, a later analysis linked approximately 18,000 TCR beta sequences to specific HLA alleles. HLA typing was unavailable for some donors at each locus, so association tests used only the typed subset. Presence/absence analyses assumed roughly uniform sequencing depth across donors, an assumption that may not hold. Several of the top co-occurrence clusters appeared to be linked to parvovirus B19, influenza, CMV and Epstein-Barr virus, according to a later analysis. In a later analysis, TCR association rates were found to vary across HLA loci, with the most associated TCRs seen for DRB1 alleles and the fewest for HLA-C alleles. For the cohort, immune exposure information was limited to CMV serostatus. In a later genetic analysis, a missense DCLRE1C variant was associated with V-gene and J-gene trimming of TCR beta chains, and the association was replicated in an independent cohort. A later analysis found that HLA-associated TCR beta chains were more clonally expanded and had lower generation probabilities than equally common non-associated chains. The cohort was sequenced for TCR beta chains only, and without alpha or paired-chain data the features that could be detected were limited. Most TCR sequences were observed very rarely across donors, whereas some public TCRs were present in many individuals. Most CMV-associated TCR beta chains appeared to be HLA-restricted in a later analysis, and the HLA associations seemed to be driven largely by CMV exposure. In an earlier analysis of around 500 of the donors, most TCR beta V segments appeared in productive rearrangements about 87% or about 30% of the time, broadly matching IMGT annotations. A cluster of highly shared sequence variants was judged likely to represent a technical artifact of the sequencing pipeline. A further reported finding was that TCR beta sequences accurately predicted the HLA-A and HLA-B alleles for most subjects in the first cohort. Because counts were too low, around 17 rarely observed V segments, including chromosome 9 orphons, were left out of the earlier analysis of 587 of the donors. Compared with the roughly 700-donor mean, donors in an Asian-associated ancestry cluster had fewer N-insertions in productive TCRs, according to a later genetic analysis. Assigning TCR associations to individual alleles was difficult when HLA alleles, especially DR and DQ, strongly co-occurred. The authors suggested that the approach could potentially be extended to other disease states and immunological phenotypes.

Library preparation used the immunoSEQ multiplex PCR assay. A mixture of 60 forward primers for TCR Vbeta segments and 13 reverse primers for TCR Jbeta segments was used in the multiplex PCR. The CDR3 region of rearranged TCR beta genes was amplified from genomic DNA by a multiplex PCR assay. The amplified TCR beta libraries were sequenced on the Illumina HiSeq System as 87-base-pair reads. Regarding the original processing steps: In a later analysis, approximately 74 million unique TCR beta chains were counted across the 500 to 700 repertoires, and roughly 11 million of these chains were shared by at least two donors. Raw reads were error-corrected and collapsed into unique sequences with a nearest-neighbor algorithm that merged closely related sequences to remove PCR and sequencing errors. To assign V, D and J gene segments, CDR3 sequences were aligned to IMGT reference sequences. For a sequence to be retained, a match of at least six nucleotides was required to both a V gene segment and a J gene segment. A rearrangement was called productive if the CDR3 had no stop codons and remained in frame with V and J, and every other rearrangement was called non-productive. CDR3 was defined by IMGT convention, running from the second conserved V-encoded cysteine to the conserved J-encoded phenylalanine. Sequences without an unambiguous match to a single V gene segment were excluded from the earlier analysis of 450 to 750 of the donors. In an earlier analysis of approximately 610 of the donors, V segments were called functional above 56.7% productive rearrangements and were called segregating when the between-donor standard deviation exceeded 5%. To diagnose cytomegalovirus status from the catalog of TCR beta chain sequences, a statistical classification framework was built. In a later analysis, V and J genes were assigned by comparing TCR nucleotide sequences against IMGT/GENE-DB human TR gene sequences. The TCRdist pipeline was used in a later analysis to assign CDR3 sequences and most-parsimonious VDJ recombination scenarios. In a later analysis, each TCR beta chain was defined by its CDR3 amino acid sequence together with its V-gene family, and reads lacking a unique V-gene family were excluded. To address suspected cross-contamination and a sequencing artifact, a later analysis removed 550 to 750 highly shared, low-generation-probability nucleotide sequences. In a later analysis, a clonal expansion index was calculated for each public chain from normalized within-repertoire ranks of inferred template counts. In a later analysis, generation probabilities were computed using a VDJ recombination model fitted to out-of-frame rearrangements, and the results were checked against IGoR. In a later analysis, TCR-TCR, TCR-HLA and TCR-CMV co-occurrence was scored with hypergeometric tests, and a repertoire-size bias correction was applied to TCR pairs. A later analysis estimated false discovery rates by permuting HLA or CMV assignments 20 times. A later analysis grouped co-occurring TCRs with DBSCAN, adding TCRdist sequence similarity when clustering within HLA-allele-positive subsets. Repertoires with fewer than 30,000 or more than 120,000 public chains, plus five repertoires with anomalous nucleotide sharing, were excluded from co-occurrence clustering. Held by TCRdb, this immuneACCESS table contains in-frame sequences only and omits some clones. Under half of the omission traces to an unresolved V gene where checked; the cause of the rest is unknown. Clone size and V and J calls were adopted from that table, with D and trimming inferred from the DNA. Within this sample are around 100,000 clones, with approximately 72% of them counted one time only. The ten largest make up less than 2% of the sample.

Concerning this clone itself: The antigen it binds to is not known. No base quality values were provided; no much bigger clone lies one nucleotide off.

The cohort was made up of roughly 670 healthy bone marrow donors. At the time of sampling, all cohort members were nominally healthy, though unrecorded immune exposures were likely present. The donor tested CMV seronegative, placing the donor among the approximately 400 seronegative members of the cohort. Each donor provided a peripheral blood sample, and peripheral blood mononuclear cells were used for TCR beta sequencing. The Qiagen DNeasy Blood Extraction Kit was used to extract genomic DNA from the blood cell samples. What was sequenced was PBMCs. This sequence originates from a woman aged 40-49 years in good health and CMV-seronegative.

The DNA sequence is given as TGTGCCAGCAGTGACTGGGCCGGGGCCAACGTCCTGACTTTC. It is translated as CASSDWAGANVLTF. This chain is built from TRBV6-4 and TRBJ2-6; the D gene lacks a confident call. The CDR3 runs 14 residues from the cysteine to the phenylalanine. Kept here is only the CDR3 DNA, which spans 42 bases and is read in frame from base 1. Based on the germline V gene, the CDR1 and CDR2 sequences are MRHNA and SNTAGT. V and J are truncated by 1 base and 4 bases respectively, leaving an intervening sequence of 5 bases.